The clone carrying this T cell receptor (beta chain) turned up a few times. Its cognate antigen is unknown. The V gene's germline CDR1 is SEHNR and CDR2 FQNEAQ (reference sequence). This CDR3 region has 16 residues. V shed 5 bases and J shed 5 bases, with 21 bases lying between them. The sample belongs to a study of CD8 T cells in ankylosing spondylitis. Whole-study results and caveats: Earlier literature documents some of the motif variants in reactive arthritis synovial fluid and blood. Reportedly, significant enrichment of disease-linked clones occurred in matched ankylosing spondylitis synovial fluid. A TCR beta motif of under 10 highly homologous variants seemed to mark ankylosing spondylitis blood.

Scientists made TCR beta libraries using quantitative 5'-RACE with molecular barcodes. TCRdb reprocessed the 5' RACE reads via MiXCR and lists one record per CDR3 protein. The profile shows about 220,000 distinct CDR3 sequences, over 9.5% of them singletons. The receptor was derived from a male donor with ankylosing spondylitis or in good health (not recorded which). This sequence joins TRBV7-9 and TRBJ2-5, with D perhaps TRBD1 or TRBD2 (5 bases each). Specimen: blood, either unsorted or a sorted T cell fraction (not recorded which). CDR3 in amino acids: CASSNRGAGWFETQYF. CDR3 nucleotides: TGTGCCAGCAGCAATAGAGGGGCAGGGTGGTTCGAGACCCAGTACTTC.